The T cell receptor beta chain under discussion was sequenced for a study of lymphopenia after photon versus proton radiotherapy. Data came from immunoSEQ multiplex PCR; TCRdb stores just in-frame clones and leaves some out. The data contain some 30,000 clones, roughly nine tenths of them singletons. Of note for this clone: The junction departs from the called germline gene at one end, perhaps through a read error.

The CDR3 has 13 residues. Germline V gives CDR1 LNHDA, CDR2 SQIVND (reference sequence). The chain is built from TRBV19 and TRBJ2-1; tentative D call: TRBD1 (6 bases). Sequencing used peripheral blood, obtained from a patient treated with proton-based radiotherapy. The clonotype was recovered from a woman in her sixties or seventies with pancreatic cancer. Some clones in this sample may be carry-over from other donors' samples. The CDR3 reads CASKGQGTNEQFF. In nucleotides, the CDR3 is TGTGCGAGTAAGGGACAAGGAACCAATGAGCAGTTCTTC.